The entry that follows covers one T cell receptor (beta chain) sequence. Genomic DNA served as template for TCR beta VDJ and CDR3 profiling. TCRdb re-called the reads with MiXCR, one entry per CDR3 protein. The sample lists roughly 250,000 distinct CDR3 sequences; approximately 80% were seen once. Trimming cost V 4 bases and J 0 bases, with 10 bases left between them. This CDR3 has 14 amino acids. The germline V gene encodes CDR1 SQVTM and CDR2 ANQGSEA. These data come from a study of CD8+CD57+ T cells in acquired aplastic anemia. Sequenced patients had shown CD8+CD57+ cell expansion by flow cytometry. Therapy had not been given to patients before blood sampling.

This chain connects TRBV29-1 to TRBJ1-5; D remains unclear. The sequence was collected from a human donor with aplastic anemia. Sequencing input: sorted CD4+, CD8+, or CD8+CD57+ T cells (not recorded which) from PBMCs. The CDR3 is CSVGVGSSNQPQHF. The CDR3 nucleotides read TGCAGCGTTGGAGTGGGCAGTAGCAATCAGCCCCAGCATTTT.